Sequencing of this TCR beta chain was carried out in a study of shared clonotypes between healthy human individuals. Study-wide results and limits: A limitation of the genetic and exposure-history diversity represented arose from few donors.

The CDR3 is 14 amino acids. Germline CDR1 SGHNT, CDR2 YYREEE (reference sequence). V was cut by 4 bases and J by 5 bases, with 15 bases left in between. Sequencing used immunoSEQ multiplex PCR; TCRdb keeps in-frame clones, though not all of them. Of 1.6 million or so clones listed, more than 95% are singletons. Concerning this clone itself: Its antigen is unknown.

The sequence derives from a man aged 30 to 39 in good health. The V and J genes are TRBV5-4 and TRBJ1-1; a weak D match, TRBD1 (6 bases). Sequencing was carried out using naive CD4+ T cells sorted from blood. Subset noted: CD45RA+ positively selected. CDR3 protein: CASSQTGTVTEAFF. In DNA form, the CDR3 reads TGTGCCAGCAGCCAAACAGGGACGGTTACTGAAGCTTTCTTT.